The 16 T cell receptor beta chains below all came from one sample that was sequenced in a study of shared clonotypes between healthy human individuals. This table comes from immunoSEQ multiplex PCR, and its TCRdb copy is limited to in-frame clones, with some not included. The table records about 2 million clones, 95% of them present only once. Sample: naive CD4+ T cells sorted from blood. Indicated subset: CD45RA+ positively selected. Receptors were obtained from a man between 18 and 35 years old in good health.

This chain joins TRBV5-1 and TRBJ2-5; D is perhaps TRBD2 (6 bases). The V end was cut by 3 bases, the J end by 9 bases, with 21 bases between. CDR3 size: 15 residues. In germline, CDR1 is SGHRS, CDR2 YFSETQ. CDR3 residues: CASSSTRPPGAAQYF. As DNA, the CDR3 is TGCGCCAGCAGCTCGACTAGACCCCCAGGAGCGGCCCAGTACTTC.

The chain's CDR3 is CAIYSPEGTETYEQYF. The DNA for the CDR3 is TGTGCCATATACTCCCCCGAGGGGACTGAAACCTACGAGCAGTACTTC. The chain employs TRBV5-6 and TRBJ2-7, with D maybe TRBD2 (6 bases). V lost 9 bases and J 2 bases, leaving 24 bases between the germline ends. CDR3 length equals 16 residues. Germline V CDR1 and CDR2: SGHDT, YYEEEE. The full variable domain, in which reference TRBV5-6 and TRBJ2-7 provide the parts outside the CDR3, is DAGVTQSPTHLIKTRGQQVTLRCSPKSGHDTVSWYQQALGQGPQFIFQYYEEEERQRGNFPDRFSGHQFPNYSSELNVNALLLGDSALYLCAIYSPEGTETYEQYFGPGTRLTVT.

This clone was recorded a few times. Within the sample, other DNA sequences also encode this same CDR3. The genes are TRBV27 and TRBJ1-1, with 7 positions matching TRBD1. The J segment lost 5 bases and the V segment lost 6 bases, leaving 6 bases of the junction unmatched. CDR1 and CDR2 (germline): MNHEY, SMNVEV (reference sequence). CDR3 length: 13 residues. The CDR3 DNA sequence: TGTGCCAGCAGCTCGGGCAGGGGGACTGAAGCTTTCTTT. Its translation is CASSSGRGTEAFF.

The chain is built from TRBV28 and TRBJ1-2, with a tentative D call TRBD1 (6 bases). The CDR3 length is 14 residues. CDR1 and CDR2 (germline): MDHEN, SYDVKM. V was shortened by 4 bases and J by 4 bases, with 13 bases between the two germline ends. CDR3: CASSSQDRLYGYTF. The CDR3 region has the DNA TGTGCCAGCAGTTCCCAGGACAGACTCTATGGCTACACCTTC.

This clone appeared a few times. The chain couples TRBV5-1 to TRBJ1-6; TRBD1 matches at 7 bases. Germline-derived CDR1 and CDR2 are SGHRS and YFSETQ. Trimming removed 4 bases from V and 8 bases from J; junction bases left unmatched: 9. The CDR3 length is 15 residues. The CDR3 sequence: CASSLQGGKDSPLHF. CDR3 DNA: TGCGCCAGCAGCCTTCAGGGGGGTAAAGATTCACCCCTCCACTTT.

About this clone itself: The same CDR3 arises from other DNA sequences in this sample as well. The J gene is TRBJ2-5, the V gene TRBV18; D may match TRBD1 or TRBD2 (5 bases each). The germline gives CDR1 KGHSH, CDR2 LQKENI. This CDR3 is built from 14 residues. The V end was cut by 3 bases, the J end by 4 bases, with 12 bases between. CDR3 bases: TGTGCCAGCTCACCGCCGGGACGCGGAGAGACCCAGTACTTC. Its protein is CASSPPGRGETQYF. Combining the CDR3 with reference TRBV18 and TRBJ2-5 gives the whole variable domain NAGVMQNPRHLVRRRGQEARLRCSPMKGHSHVYWYRQLPEEGLKFMVYLQKENIIDESGMPKERFSAEFPKEGPSILRIQQVVRGDSAAYFCASSPPGRGETQYFGPGTRLLVL.

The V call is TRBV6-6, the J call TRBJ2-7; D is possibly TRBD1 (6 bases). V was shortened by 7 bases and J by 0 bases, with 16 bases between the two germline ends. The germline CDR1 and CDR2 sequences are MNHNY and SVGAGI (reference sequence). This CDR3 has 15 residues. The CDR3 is CASKYQGSSSYEQYF. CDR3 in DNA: TGTGCCAGCAAGTATCAGGGGTCTAGCTCCTACGAGCAGTACTTC.

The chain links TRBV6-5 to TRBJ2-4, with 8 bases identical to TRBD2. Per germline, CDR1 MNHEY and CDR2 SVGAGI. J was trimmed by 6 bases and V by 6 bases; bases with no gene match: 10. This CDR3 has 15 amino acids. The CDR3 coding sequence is TGTGCCAGCAGCCTACCGAGCGGGAGAGGAAACATTCAGTACTTC. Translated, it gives CASSLPSGRGNIQYF.

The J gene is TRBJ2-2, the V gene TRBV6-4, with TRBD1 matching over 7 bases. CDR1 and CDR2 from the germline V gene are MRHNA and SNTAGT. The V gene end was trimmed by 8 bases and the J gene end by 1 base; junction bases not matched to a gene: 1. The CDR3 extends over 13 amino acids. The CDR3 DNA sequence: TGTGCCAGCGGGGACAGGAACACCGGGGAGCTGTTTTTT. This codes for CASGDRNTGELFF.

Here the CDR3 DNA reads TGTGCCAGCAGACCCACAGGGGGGGGCGAAAAACTGTTTTTT. Protein: CASRPTGGGEKLFF. This chain joins TRBV5-4 and TRBJ1-4; 8 bases match TRBD1. J was trimmed by 8 bases and V by 5 bases; bases with no gene match: 8. Germline V CDR1 and CDR2: SGHNT, YYREEE (reference sequence). The CDR3 is 14 amino acids.

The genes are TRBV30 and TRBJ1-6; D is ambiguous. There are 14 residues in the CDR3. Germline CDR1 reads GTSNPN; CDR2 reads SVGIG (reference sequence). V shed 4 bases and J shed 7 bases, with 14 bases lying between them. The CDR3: CAWMRLSGNSPLHF. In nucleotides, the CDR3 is TGTGCCTGGATGCGGCTCTCCGGGAATTCACCCCTCCACTTT. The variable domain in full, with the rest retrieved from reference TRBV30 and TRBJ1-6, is SQTIHQWPATLVQPVGSPLSLECTVEGTSNPNLYWYRQAAGRGLQLLFYSVGIGQISSEVPQNLSASRPQDRQFILSSKKLLLSDSGFYLCAWMRLSGNSPLHFGNGTRLTVT.

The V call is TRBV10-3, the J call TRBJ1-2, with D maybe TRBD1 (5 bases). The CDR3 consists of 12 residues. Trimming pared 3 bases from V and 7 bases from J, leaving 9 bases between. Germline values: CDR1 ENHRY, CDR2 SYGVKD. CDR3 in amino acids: CAISESGLGYTF. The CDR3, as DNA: TGTGCCATCAGTGAATCAGGGCTTGGCTACACCTTC.

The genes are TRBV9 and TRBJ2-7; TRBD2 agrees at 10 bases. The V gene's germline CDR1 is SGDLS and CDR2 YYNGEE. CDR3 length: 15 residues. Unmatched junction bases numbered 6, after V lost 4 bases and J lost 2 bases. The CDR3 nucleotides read TGTGCCAGCAGCAGAGCTAGCGGGAGCCCCTACGAGCAGTACTTC. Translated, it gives CASSRASGSPYEQYF.

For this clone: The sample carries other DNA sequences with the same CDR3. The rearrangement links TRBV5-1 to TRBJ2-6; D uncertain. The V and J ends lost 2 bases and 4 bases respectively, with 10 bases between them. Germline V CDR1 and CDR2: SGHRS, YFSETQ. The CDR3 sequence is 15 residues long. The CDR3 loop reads CASSFPRSGANVLTF. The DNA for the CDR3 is TGCGCCAGCAGCTTCCCCCGGTCAGGGGCCAACGTCCTGACTTTC.

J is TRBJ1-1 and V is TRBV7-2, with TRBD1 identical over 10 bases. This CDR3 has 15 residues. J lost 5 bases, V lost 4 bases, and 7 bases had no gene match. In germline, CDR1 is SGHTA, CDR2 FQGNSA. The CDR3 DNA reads TGTGCCAGCAGCTCCTCGGACAGGGGGAGAACTGAAGCTTTCTTT. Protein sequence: CASSSSDRGRTEAFF.

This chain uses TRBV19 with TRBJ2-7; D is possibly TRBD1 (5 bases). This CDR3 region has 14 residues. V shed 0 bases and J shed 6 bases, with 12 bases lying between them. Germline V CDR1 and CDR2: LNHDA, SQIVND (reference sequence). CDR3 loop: CASSIEDIPSEQYF. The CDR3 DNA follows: TGTGCCAGTAGTATAGAGGACATACCGTCCGAGCAGTACTTC.